The rows below give T cell receptor beta chains drawn from one sample of a study of human T cells and chemical hapten exposure. In TCRdb, the RACE reads were re-called with MiXCR into one record per CDR3 protein. The sample records approximately 79,000 distinct CDR3 sequences, 6.5% to 10% being singletons. The specimen comprised whole blood, sampled in connection with sensitization to the hapten diphenylcyclopropenone (DPC). These receptors originate from a man in his forties with alopecia areata. Some clones in this sample may be carry-over from other donors' samples. Both conserved end residues are trimmed from each CDR3. Fields, in order: CDR3 protein, V gene, CDR3 length.

ASSFSGRTYNEQF TRBV11-1 13
SVERQKNTEAF TRBV29-1 11
ASSYFIPPRLAGEGYTQY TRBV6-2/TRBV6-3 18
ASSLASRGGGTQY TRBV7-2 13
ASSPEGSYEQY TRBV5-1 11
ASRLERGEQY TRBV6-2/TRBV6-3 10
ASGRDGSNQPQH TRBV12-3/TRBV12-4 12
ASSVGLGVNTEAF TRBV9 13
ASTKQGAGTEAF TRBV9 12
ASSLAGLSSGANVLT TRBV12-3/TRBV12-4 15
ASSPQGAMGQPQH TRBV12-3/TRBV12-4 13
ASSWSGTPNQPQH TRBV6-6 13
ASSPSEYSNQPQH TRBV18 13
GGGSPPKETQY TRBV29-1 11
SAPDRGNQPQH TRBV20-1 11
ASSLRLNTEAF TRBV12-3/TRBV12-4 11
ASIQGGGAKNIQY TRBV11-2 13
SARERRAGTIY TRBV20-1 11
SAGRETDTQY TRBV29-1 10
ASSTGGSTNEKLF TRBV12-3/TRBV12-4 13
ASSQSIQGNQPQH TRBV16 13
ASSQLDGFDGYT TRBV14 12
ASSRGQEQF TRBV6-2/TRBV6-3 9
ASSLTRRGDGDTQY TRBV7-8 14
ASSLRSFATYNEQF TRBV12-3/TRBV12-4 14
ASSLVGLAGYEQY TRBV7-9 13
ASADSLQETQY TRBV6-2/TRBV6-3 11
ASSLASGITDTQY TRBV7-6 13
ASSLWEPGEAF TRBV5-1 11
SAGQAKLVKETQY TRBV29-1 13